The 8 T cell receptor beta chains presented below share a single source sample, sequenced in a study of CD8 T cells in Susac syndrome. Reverse transcription used roughly 0.5 to 1 ug RNA and random hexamers. Each CDR3 protein is one row after TCRdb ran MiXCR on the immunoSEQ multiplex PCR reads. The sample lists more than 70,000 distinct CDR3 sequences; approximately 94% were seen once. Material: CD8+ T cells from PBMCs. The receptors derive from a human donor with Susac syndrome.

The chain carries TRBV10-3 and TRBJ2-3, with 10 bases matching TRBD1. With V trimmed by 10 bases and J by 3 bases, 4 bases remained unmatched. Germline V gene lookup returns CDR1 ENHRY and CDR2 SYGVKD. CDR3 length: 13 amino acids. The CDR3 DNA reads TGTGCCACCTGGACAGGGGGGACAGATACGCAGTATTTT. It is translated as CATWTGGTDTQYF.

This clonotype was picked up one time. This chain uses TRBV5-4 with TRBJ2-7; D is tentatively TRBD1 or TRBD2 (5 bases each). V was clipped by 4 bases and J by 9 bases, with 14 bases between them. The CDR3 consists of 12 residues. Germline CDR1 is SGHNT and CDR2 is YYREEE (reference sequence). CDR3 DNA: TGTGCCAGCAGCATCTCAGGGAGTCCGCAGTACTTC. This encodes CASSISGSPQYF.

This clonotype was seen a handful of times. The chain carries TRBV5-6 and TRBJ1-6, with TRBD1 identical over 8 bases. Unmatched junction bases numbered 1, after V lost 5 bases and J lost 9 bases. Germline V CDR1 and CDR2: SGHDT, YYEEEE. This CDR3 comprises 12 residues. In DNA form, the CDR3 reads TGTGCCAGCAGTACAGGGGGTTCACCCCTCCACTTT. Translation: CASSTGGSPLHF.

The chain couples TRBV29-1 to TRBJ2-7; no clear D gene. V was trimmed by 0 bases and J by 0 bases, leaving 15 bases between them. Germline V CDR1 and CDR2: SQVTM, ANQGSEA. This CDR3 is 16 amino acids long. This chain's CDR3 is CSVEEATVQSSYEQYF. DNA for the CDR3: TGCAGCGTTGAAGAAGCTACGGTTCAAAGCTCCTACGAGCAGTACTTC.

V is TRBV29-1 and J is TRBJ2-1; D may be TRBD2 (7 bases). CDR3 length equals 14 residues. Germline values: CDR1 SQVTM, CDR2 ANQGSEA. V was pared by 5 bases and J by 4 bases, with 15 bases between. The CDR3: CSVYGGGTYNEQFF. CDR3 DNA sequence: TGCAGCGTTTACGGCGGGGGCACATACAATGAGCAGTTCTTC.

The rearrangement uses TRBV29-1 and TRBJ1-1; 12 nucleotides line up with TRBD1. CDR3 length: 16 residues. Germline trimming cut 3 bases from V and 4 bases from J; bases unmatched to any gene: 9. CDR1 and CDR2 from the germline V gene are SQVTM and ANQGSEA. The CDR3 is CSVDEGQGASVTEAFF. The CDR3 DNA reads TGCAGCGTTGACGAGGGACAGGGGGCCTCGGTCACTGAAGCTTTCTTT. Using reference TRBV29-1 and TRBJ1-1 for the parts outside the CDR3, the full variable domain is SAVISQKPSRDICQRGTSLTIQCQVDSQVTMMFWYRQQPGQSLTLIATANQGSEATYESGFVIDKFPISRPNLTFSTLTVSNMSPEDSSIYLCSVDEGQGASVTEAFFGQGTRLTVV.

This clonotype appeared a few times. The rearrangement links TRBV5-1 to TRBJ2-7; a possible D gene is TRBD1 (6 bases). Germline V gives CDR1 SGHRS, CDR2 YFSETQ. Trimming took 0 bases from V and 3 from J, leaving 10 bases between them. The CDR3 covers 14 residues. The CDR3 loop reads CASSLAGQNYEQYF. CDR3 in DNA: TGCGCCAGCAGCTTGGCCGGACAGAACTACGAGCAGTACTTC.

The rearrangement uses TRBV15 and TRBJ1-1; D not resolved. CDR1 and CDR2 (germline): LNHNV, YYDKDF (reference sequence). The V end lost 3 bases, the J end lost 0 bases, and 5 bases lay between the germline ends. There are 13 residues in the CDR3. The CDR3 reads CATSRGMNTEAFF. The DNA for the CDR3 is TGTGCCACCAGCAGGGGGATGAACACTGAAGCTTTCTTT.